This T cell receptor (beta chain) was recorded in a study of T cells in Graves' hyperthyroidism and ophthalmopathy. It was RNA transcripts that yielded the amplified TCR beta CDR3 regions. TCR CDR3 regions were first amplified by RT-PCR with HTBI primers. From the multiplex PCR reads, TCRdb called clonotypes with MiXCR, one entry per CDR3 protein. The table includes about 380,000 distinct CDR3 sequences, approximately 13% detected once. Ten or more counts support this clonotype. V gave up 5 bases and J gave up 1 base, with 11 bases separating them. The CDR3 runs 15 residues. Germline V gene data show CDR1 as MNHNS and CDR2 as SASEGT.

Sequenced sample: blood. The sequence derives from a woman aged 55-75 years with Graves' hyperthyroidism. This chain connects TRBV6-1 to TRBJ2-2, with D hard to call. The CDR3 coding sequence is TGTGCCAGCAGTTACAGCAACCTGAACACCGGGGAGCTGTTTTTT. This encodes CASSYSNLNTGELFF.